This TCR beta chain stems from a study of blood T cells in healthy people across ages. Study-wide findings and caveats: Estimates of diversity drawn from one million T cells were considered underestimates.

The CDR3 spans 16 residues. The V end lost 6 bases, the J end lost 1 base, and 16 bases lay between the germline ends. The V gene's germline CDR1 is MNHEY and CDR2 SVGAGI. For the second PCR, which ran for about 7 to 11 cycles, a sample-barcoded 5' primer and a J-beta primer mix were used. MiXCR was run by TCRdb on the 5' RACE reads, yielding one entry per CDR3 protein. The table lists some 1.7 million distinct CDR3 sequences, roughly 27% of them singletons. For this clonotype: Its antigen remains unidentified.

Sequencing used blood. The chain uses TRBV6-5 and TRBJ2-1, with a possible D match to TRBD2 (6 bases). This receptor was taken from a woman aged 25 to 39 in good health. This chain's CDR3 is CASSHLLAPSYNEQFF. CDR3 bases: TGTGCCAGCAGCCACCTTCTAGCGCCTTCCTACAATGAGCAGTTCTTC.